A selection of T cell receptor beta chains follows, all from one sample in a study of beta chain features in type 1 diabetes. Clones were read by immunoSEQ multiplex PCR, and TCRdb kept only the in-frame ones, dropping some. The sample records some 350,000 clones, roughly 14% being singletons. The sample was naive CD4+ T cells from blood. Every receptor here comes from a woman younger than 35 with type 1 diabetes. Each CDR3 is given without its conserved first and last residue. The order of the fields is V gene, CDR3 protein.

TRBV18 ASSPPDRGGNQPQH
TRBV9 ASSADRAETQY
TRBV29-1 SVVAPPGQGALSNQPQH
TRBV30 AWRRGGTDTQY
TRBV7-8 ASSAQGARLDTQY
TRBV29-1 SVSTGSYTDTQY
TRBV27 ASRASGSTEYEQY
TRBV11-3 ASSRGSGANVLT
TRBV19 ASSPDRAFRTEAF
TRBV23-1 ASSQTRTVQETQY
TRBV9 ASSVRPGWSGEQF
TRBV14 ASSQQGNLGEKLF
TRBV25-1 ASERLAAYEQY
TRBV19 ASSIKRGTDTQY
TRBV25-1 ASSEYGQGQNEQY
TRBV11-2 ASSFAGEGTLKNIQY
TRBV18 ASSPGDRVYNEQF
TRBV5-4 ASSTSSRLAGGPRANEQF
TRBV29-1 SVRRNEQF
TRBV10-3 AISERQGTGELF